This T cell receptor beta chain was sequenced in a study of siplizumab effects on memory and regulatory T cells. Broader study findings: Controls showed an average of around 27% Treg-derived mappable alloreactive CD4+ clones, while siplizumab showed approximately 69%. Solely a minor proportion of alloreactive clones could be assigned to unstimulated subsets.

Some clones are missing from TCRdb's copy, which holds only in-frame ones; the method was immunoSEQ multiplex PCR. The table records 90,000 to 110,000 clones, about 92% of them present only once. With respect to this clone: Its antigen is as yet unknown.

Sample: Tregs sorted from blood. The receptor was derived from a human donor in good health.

The CDR3 nucleotides read TGTGCCACCAGCACGGGCGGCAATCAGCCCCAGCATTTT. It codes for CATSTGGNQPQHF. V and J are TRBV15 and TRBJ1-5; D gene unclear. V shed 4 bases and J shed 2 bases, with 6 bases lying between them. Germline assignment: CDR1 LNHNV and CDR2 YYDKDF (reference sequence). This CDR3 spans 13 amino acids.